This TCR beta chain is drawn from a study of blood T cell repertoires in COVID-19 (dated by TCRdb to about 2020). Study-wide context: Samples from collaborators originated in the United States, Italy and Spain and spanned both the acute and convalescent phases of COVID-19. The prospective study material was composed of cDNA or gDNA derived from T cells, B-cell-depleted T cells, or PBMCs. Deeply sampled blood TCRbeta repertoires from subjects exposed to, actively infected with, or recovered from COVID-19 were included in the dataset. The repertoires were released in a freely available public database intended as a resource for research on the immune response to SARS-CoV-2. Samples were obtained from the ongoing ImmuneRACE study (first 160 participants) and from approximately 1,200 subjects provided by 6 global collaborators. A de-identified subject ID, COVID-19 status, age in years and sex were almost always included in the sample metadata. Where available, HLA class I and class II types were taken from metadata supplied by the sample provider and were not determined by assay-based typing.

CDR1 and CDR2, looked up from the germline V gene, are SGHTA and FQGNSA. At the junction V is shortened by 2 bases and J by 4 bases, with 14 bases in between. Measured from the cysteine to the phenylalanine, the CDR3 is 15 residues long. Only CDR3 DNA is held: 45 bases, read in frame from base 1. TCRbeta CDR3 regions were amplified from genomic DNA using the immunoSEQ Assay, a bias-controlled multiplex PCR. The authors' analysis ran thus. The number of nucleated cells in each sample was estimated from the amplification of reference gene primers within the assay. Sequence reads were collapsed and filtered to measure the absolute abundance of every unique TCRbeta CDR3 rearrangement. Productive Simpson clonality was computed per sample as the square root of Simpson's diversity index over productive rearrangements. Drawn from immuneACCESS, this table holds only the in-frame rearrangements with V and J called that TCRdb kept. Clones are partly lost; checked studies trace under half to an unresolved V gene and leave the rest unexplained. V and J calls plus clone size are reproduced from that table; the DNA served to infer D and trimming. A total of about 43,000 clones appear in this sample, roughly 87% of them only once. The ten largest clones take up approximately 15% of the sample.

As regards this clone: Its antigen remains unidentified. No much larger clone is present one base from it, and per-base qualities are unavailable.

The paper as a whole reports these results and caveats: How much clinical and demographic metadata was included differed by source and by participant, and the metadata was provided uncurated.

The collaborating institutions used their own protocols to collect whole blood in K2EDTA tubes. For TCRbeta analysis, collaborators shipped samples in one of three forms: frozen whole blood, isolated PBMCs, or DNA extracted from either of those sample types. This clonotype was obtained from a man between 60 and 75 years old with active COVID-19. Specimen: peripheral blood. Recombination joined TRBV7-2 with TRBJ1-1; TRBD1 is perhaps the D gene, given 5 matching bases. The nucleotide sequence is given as TGTGCCAGCAGCTTACAGACAGAGTTGGGCACTGAAGCTTTCTTT. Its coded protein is CASSLQTELGTEAFF. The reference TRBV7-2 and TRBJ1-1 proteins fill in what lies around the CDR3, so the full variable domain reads GAGVSQSPSNKVTEKGKDVELRCDPISGHTALYWYRQSLGQGLEFLIYFQGNSAPDKSGLPSDRFSAERTGGSVSTLTIQRTQQEDSAVYLCASSLQTELGTEAFFGQGTRLTVV.